This T cell receptor beta chain was recovered during a study of PD-1 blockade in mismatch repair-deficient tumors. Study-level information: Patients had some twelve mismatch repair-deficient cancer types, all previously treated and progressing.

TCRdb's copy holds only in-frame clones and misses some; the assay was immunoSEQ multiplex PCR. The sample holds tens of thousands of clones, 81% seen once. Regarding the study as a whole: Tumor-resident clones, often absent from pretreatment blood, expanded after pembrolizumab and then contracted.

Trimming cost V 2 bases and J 8 bases, with 18 bases left between them. This CDR3 comprises 16 residues. Germline CDR1 and CDR2: LNHDA and SQIVND (reference sequence). In its sample, this clone was seen once. Its antigen is unknown. This TCR came from an adult with mismatch repair-deficient cancer. This rearrangement joins TRBV19 to TRBJ1-4; D ambiguous. Specimen: peripheral blood, collected 12 weeks after starting pembrolizumab. The CDR3 DNA is TGTGCCAGTAGTATAAAGGTCGGCACCGCGGCCGAAAAACTGTTTTTT. It codes for CASSIKVGTAAEKLFF. Combining the CDR3 with reference TRBV19 and TRBJ1-4 gives the whole variable domain DGGITQSPKYLFRKEGQNVTLSCEQNLNHDAMYWYRQDPGQGLRLIYYSQIVNDFQKGDIAEGYSVSREKKESFPLTVTSAQKNPTAFYLCASSIKVGTAAEKLFFGSGTQLSVL.